The T cell receptor (beta chain) under discussion was sequenced for a study of cytomegalovirus exposure and HLA in healthy donors. Study-wide findings and caveats: The study designated 150 or so TCR beta chains cytomegalovirus-associated.

Germline lookup yields CDR1 LNHDA and CDR2 SQIVND (reference sequence). The V end was cut by 4 bases, the J end by 4 bases, with 17 bases between. This CDR3 has 15 amino acids. This clone occurred a few times. Its antigen is still unknown. The PCR ran on 60 Vbeta and 13 Jbeta primers. TCRdb's copy holds only in-frame clones and misses some; the assay was immunoSEQ multiplex PCR. The table lists over 150,000 clones, 71% of them singletons. The sample comprised PBMCs. The chain links TRBV19 to TRBJ2-7; D is uncertain. The sequence was obtained from a woman aged 25 to 39 in good health and CMV-seronegative. The CDR3 DNA sequence: TGTGCCAGTAGTACCTACGAGGCCCCCTCTTACGAGCAGTACTTC. Translation gives CASSTYEAPSYEQYF.